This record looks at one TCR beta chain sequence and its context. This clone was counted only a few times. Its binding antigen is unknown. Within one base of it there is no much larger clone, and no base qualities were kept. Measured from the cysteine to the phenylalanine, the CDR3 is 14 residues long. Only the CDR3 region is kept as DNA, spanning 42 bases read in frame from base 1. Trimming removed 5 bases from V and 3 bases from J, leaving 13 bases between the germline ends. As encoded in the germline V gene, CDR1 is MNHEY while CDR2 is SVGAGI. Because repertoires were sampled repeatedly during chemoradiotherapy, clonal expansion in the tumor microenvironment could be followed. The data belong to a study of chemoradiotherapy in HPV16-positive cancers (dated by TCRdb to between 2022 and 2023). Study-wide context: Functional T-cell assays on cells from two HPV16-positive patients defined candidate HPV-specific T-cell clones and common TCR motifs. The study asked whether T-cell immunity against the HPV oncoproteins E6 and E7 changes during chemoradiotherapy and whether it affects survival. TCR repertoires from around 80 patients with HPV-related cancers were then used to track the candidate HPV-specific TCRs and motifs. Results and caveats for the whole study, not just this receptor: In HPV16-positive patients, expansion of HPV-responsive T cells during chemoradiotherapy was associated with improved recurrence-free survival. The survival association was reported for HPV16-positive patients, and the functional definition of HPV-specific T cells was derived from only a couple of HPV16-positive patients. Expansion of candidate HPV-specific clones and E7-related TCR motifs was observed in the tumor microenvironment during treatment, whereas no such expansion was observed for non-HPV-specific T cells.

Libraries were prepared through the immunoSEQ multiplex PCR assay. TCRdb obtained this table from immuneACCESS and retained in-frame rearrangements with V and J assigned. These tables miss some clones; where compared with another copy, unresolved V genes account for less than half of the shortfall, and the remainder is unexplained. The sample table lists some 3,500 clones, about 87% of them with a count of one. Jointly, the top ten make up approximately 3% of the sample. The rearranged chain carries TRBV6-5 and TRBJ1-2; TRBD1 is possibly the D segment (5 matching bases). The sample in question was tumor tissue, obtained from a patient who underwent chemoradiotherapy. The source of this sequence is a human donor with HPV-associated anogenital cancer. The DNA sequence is TGTGCCAGCAGTCTTGCGGGGGAACACTATGGCTACACCTTC. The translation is CASSLAGEHYGYTF.